This entry lists 27 T cell receptor beta chains sequenced from one sample in a study of blood T cell repertoires in COVID-19. Method: immunoSEQ multiplex PCR; TCRdb's copy keeps in-frame clones and lacks some. This sample carries fewer than 500,000 clones, about 85% of them seen once, and the ten largest clones take under 0.75%. The sample consisted of PBMCs or T cells enriched from blood (not recorded which). The receptors originated from a woman aged 18-30 years who had recovered from COVID-19.

The J gene is TRBJ2-7, the V gene TRBV7-9, with 9 bases that match TRBD1. Per the germline V gene, CDR1 is SEHNR and CDR2 is FQNEAQ (reference sequence). CDR3 length equals 14 residues. V was pared by 4 bases and J by 4 bases, with 5 bases of the junction left unmatched. CDR3 DNA: TGTGCCAGCAGCTCCGGACAGGGGAGGTACGAGCAGTACTTC. Protein product: CASSSGQGRYEQYF.

J is TRBJ2-1 and V is TRBV19; 7 bases are a match to TRBD1. The J segment lost 7 bases and the V segment lost 9 bases, leaving 9 bases of the junction unmatched. This CDR3 has 13 residues. Germline V gene data show CDR1 as LNHDA and CDR2 as SQIVND (reference sequence). In DNA form, the CDR3 reads TGTGCCAGCCGTCCCTTACAGGGGAATGAGCAGTTCTTC. Its translation: CASRPLQGNEQFF. The full variable domain, completed using reference TRBV19 and TRBJ2-1, is DGGITQSPKYLFRKEGQNVTLSCEQNLNHDAMYWYRQDPGQGLRLIYYSQIVNDFQKGDIAEGYSVSREKKESFPLTVTSAQKNPTAFYLCASRPLQGNEQFFGPGTRLTVL.

CDR3 amino acids: CASSDSHQGIPHEQYF. The CDR3 coding sequence is TGTGCCAGTAGTGACTCCCATCAGGGTATCCCCCACGAGCAGTACTTC. The chain couples TRBV19 to TRBJ2-7; possibly TRBD1 for D (5 bases). With 5 bases removed from V and 5 bases from J, the gap between germline ends came to 22 bases. Germline CDR1 reads LNHDA; CDR2 reads SQIVND (reference sequence). The CDR3 extends over 16 amino acids. Complete variable domain (other parts from reference TRBV19 and TRBJ2-7): DGGITQSPKYLFRKEGQNVTLSCEQNLNHDAMYWYRQDPGQGLRLIYYSQIVNDFQKGDIAEGYSVSREKKESFPLTVTSAQKNPTAFYLCASSDSHQGIPHEQYFGPGTRLTVT.

The chain recombines TRBV18 with TRBJ1-2; 8 nucleotides match TRBD1. Trimming at V came to 2 bases and at J to 3 bases, leaving 29 bases not matched to a gene. This CDR3 comprises 23 residues. Germline CDR1 reads KGHSH; CDR2 reads LQKENI. The CDR3 DNA sequence: TGTGCCAGCTCACCAGTTTCCCTCGTCTTCGACAGGGGTACACCCAAAGGCGACTATGGCTACACCTTC. It yields the protein CASSPVSLVFDRGTPKGDYGYTF.

On this clone itself: The same CDR3 can be traced to other DNA sequences in this sample. The V gene is TRBV5-1, the J gene TRBJ2-3; 8 bases fit TRBD1. From germline, CDR1 is SGHRS and CDR2 YFSETQ. CDR3 size: 14 residues. J gave up 3 bases and V 4 bases, and 4 bases lay outside the gene matches. The CDR3 is CASSPGQGTDTQYF. DNA of the CDR3: TGCGCCAGCAGCCCCGGACAGGGAACAGATACGCAGTATTTT.

The V call is TRBV7-8, the J call TRBJ1-5, with a tentative D call TRBD1 (6 bases). CDR1 and CDR2 from the germline V gene are SGHVS and FQNEAQ. Trimming stripped 5 bases from V and 6 bases from J, with 8 bases between. The CDR3 is made up of 12 amino acids. In nucleotides, the CDR3 is TGTGCCAGCAGCCAACAGGGTCAGCCCCAGCATTTT. This translates into CASSQQGQPQHF.

Only one count was recorded for this clone. V is TRBV19 and J is TRBJ1-5; D is perhaps TRBD1 (5 bases). The CDR3 totals 15 residues. The V and J ends lost 3 bases and 1 base respectively, with 10 bases between them. The V gene's germline CDR1 is LNHDA and CDR2 SQIVND (reference sequence). CDR3 bases: TGTGCCAGTAGTATTGGGGGGATAAGCAATCAGCCCCAGCATTTT. It yields the protein CASSIGGISNQPQHF.

This chain connects TRBV18 to TRBJ1-1, with D possibly TRBD1 on 6 matching bases. In germline, CDR1 is KGHSH, CDR2 LQKENI. CDR3 length: 14 residues. Trimming stripped 10 bases from V and 1 base from J, with 16 bases between. The CDR3 DNA follows: TGTGCCACCAAACAGGGATATGGGAACACTGAAGCTTTCTTT. Protein: CATKQGYGNTEAFF.

The V call is TRBV6-1, the J call TRBJ2-2, with TRBD2 matching 12 bases. Trimming took 4 bases from V and 5 from J; bases not matched to a gene: 11. The V gene's germline CDR1 is MNHNS and CDR2 SASEGT. This CDR3 has 18 residues. CDR3 sequence (DNA): TGTGCCAGCAGTGGTTCGAGACTAGCGGGGGTTAATACCGGGGAGCTGTTTTTT. It encodes CASSGSRLAGVNTGELFF.

The CDR3 DNA reads TGTGCCTGGAGTCACACAGGGGTCTCTTCACCCCTCCACTTT. This encodes CAWSHTGVSSPLHF. The V gene is TRBV30, the J gene TRBJ1-6; 7 nucleotides agree with TRBD1. The trim removed 2 bases at V and 9 bases at J, leaving 7 bases unmatched. This CDR3 comprises 14 residues. The V gene's germline CDR1 is GTSNPN and CDR2 SVGIG (reference sequence).

The chain joins TRBV5-1 to TRBJ2-2, with D possibly being TRBD1 (6 bases). CDR1 is SGHRS, CDR2 YFSETQ, per germline. Trimming took off 2 bases at V and 3 bases at J, with 11 bases between the two ends. This CDR3 region has 15 residues. The CDR3 spells CASSFQGSHTGELFF. The CDR3 DNA follows: TGCGCCAGCAGCTTTCAGGGGTCGCACACCGGGGAGCTGTTTTTT.

This clone was observed once. The chain is built from TRBV5-1 and TRBJ2-2, with D perhaps TRBD2 (5 bases). Germline loops: CDR1 SGHRS, CDR2 YFSETQ. With 2 bases removed from V and 4 bases from J, the gap between germline ends came to 9 bases. CDR3 size: 14 residues. The DNA of the CDR3 is TGCGCCAGCAGCTTACTAGAATCCACCGGGGAGCTGTTTTTT. Amino acids: CASSLLESTGELFF.

This chain joins TRBV28 and TRBJ2-7; 9 nucleotides align to TRBD1. V dropped 4 bases and J dropped 5; count of bases not matched to a gene: 6. The CDR3 loop spans 14 amino acids. Per the germline V gene, CDR1 is MDHEN and CDR2 is SYDVKM. This CDR3 is CASSSGTGRNEQYF. The CDR3 bases are TGTGCCAGCAGTTCCGGGACAGGGAGGAACGAGCAGTACTTC.

The chain employs TRBV7-2 and TRBJ2-7; maybe TRBD2 (5 bases). The CDR3 has 13 residues. V was trimmed by 4 bases and J by 3 bases, leaving 10 bases between them. Per the germline V gene, CDR1 is SGHTA and CDR2 is FQGNSA. Written as DNA, the CDR3 is TGTGCCAGCAGCTCCCAAGGACTCTACGAGCAGTACTTC. Translation gives CASSSQGLYEQYF. Full variable domain (missing parts from reference TRBV7-2 and TRBJ2-7): GAGVSQSPSNKVTEKGKDVELRCDPISGHTALYWYRQSLGQGLEFLIYFQGNSAPDKSGLPSDRFSAERTGGSVSTLTIQRTQQEDSAVYLCASSSQGLYEQYFGPGTRLTVT.

The CDR3 sequence: CASSSGTGVSETQYF. The CDR3 bases are TGTGCCAGCAGCTCCGGGACAGGGGTTTCAGAGACCCAGTACTTC. The V call is TRBV6-5, the J call TRBJ2-5, with 10 bases matching TRBD1. This CDR3 is 15 amino acids long. Germline V CDR1 and CDR2: MNHEY, SVGAGI. J was trimmed by 4 bases and V by 6 bases; bases with no gene match: 8.

The J gene is TRBJ1-1, the V gene TRBV5-1; perhaps TRBD1 as D (6 bases). Trimming pared 1 base from V and 0 bases from J, leaving 13 bases between. This CDR3 is 16 amino acids long. Germline V lookup: CDR1 SGHRS, CDR2 YFSETQ. The CDR3 loop is CASSLNVGHMNTEAFF. CDR3 coding DNA: TGCGCCAGCAGCTTGAACGTGGGACATATGAACACTGAAGCTTTCTTT.

This rearrangement joins TRBV2 to TRBJ2-7, with D perhaps matching TRBD1 (8 bases). CDR3 length: 15 amino acids. V lost 6 bases, J lost 2 bases, and 17 bases lay in between. Germline lookup yields CDR1 SNHLY and CDR2 FYNNEI. The CDR3 loop is CASSKRQGTTYEQYF. Written as DNA, the CDR3 is TGTGCCAGCAGCAAAAGACAGGGGACTACCTACGAGCAGTACTTC.

This clone was picked up a small number of times. The V gene is TRBV19, the J gene TRBJ2-2; TRBD2 matches at 7 bases. Germline lookup yields CDR1 LNHDA and CDR2 SQIVND (reference sequence). The CDR3 is made up of 15 amino acids. V lost 9 bases to trimming and J lost 1 base; unmatched junction nucleotides: 8. CDR3 sequence reads: CASARGEVNTGELFF. DNA of the CDR3: TGTGCCAGCGCCCGGGGGGAGGTGAACACCGGGGAGCTGTTTTTT.

The rearrangement joins TRBV7-9 to TRBJ1-2, with 7 bases that match TRBD1. This CDR3 region has 13 residues. Germline-derived CDR1 and CDR2 are SEHNR and FQNEAQ (reference sequence). Trimming removed 4 bases from V and 6 bases from J; junction bases left unmatched: 5. CDR3 sequence reads: CASSSFTGDGYTF. The CDR3, as DNA: TGTGCCAGCAGCTCTTTTACAGGGGATGGCTACACCTTC.

This clone was recorded a few times. This rearrangement joins TRBV10-3 to TRBJ2-7; 7 bases are a match to TRBD1. The germline V gene encodes CDR1 ENHRY and CDR2 SYGVKD. With 4 bases clipped from V and 4 bases from J, the junction kept 4 bases outside the gene matches. The length of the CDR3 is 13 residues. This chain's CDR3 is CAISAQTGYEQYF. CDR3 nucleotide sequence: TGTGCCATCAGTGCACAGACAGGGTACGAGCAGTACTTC.

As to this clone: In the same sample, other DNA sequences code for this CDR3. DNA for the CDR3: TGTGCCTGGAGTACAGGGACCTACGAGCAGTACTTC. Residues: CAWSTGTYEQYF. The rearrangement links TRBV30 to TRBJ2-7; weak D call: TRBD1 (6 bases). Between the trimmed V and J ends, which lost 2 bases and 2 bases, there was a span of 7 bases. The germline V gene encodes CDR1 GTSNPN and CDR2 SVGIG (reference sequence). The CDR3 contains 12 residues.

The CDR3 DNA sequence: TGTGCCAGCAGTTCGGGGAGCCCTACCGGAGAGACCCAGTACTTC. The encoded protein is CASSSGSPTGETQYF. This chain connects TRBV5-4 to TRBJ2-5, with D possibly matching TRBD2 (5 bases). CDR1 is SGHNT and CDR2 is YYREEE in the germline V gene (reference sequence). The CDR3 loop spans 15 amino acids. With 5 bases removed from V and 4 bases from J, the gap between germline ends came to 18 bases. The complete variable domain, with remaining parts taken from reference TRBV5-4 and TRBJ2-5, reads ETGVTQSPTHLIKTRGQQVTLRCSSQSGHNTVSWYQQALGQGPQFIFQYYREEENGRGNFPPRFSGLQFPNYSSELNVNALELDDSALYLCASSSGSPTGETQYFGPGTRLLVL.

The genes are TRBV5-1 and TRBJ2-7; 7 bases map to TRBD1. J was trimmed by 5 bases and V by 0 bases; bases with no gene match: 11. The germline CDR1 and CDR2 sequences are SGHRS and YFSETQ. The CDR3 is 16 residues long. CDR3 in amino acids: CASSLDGSGGINEQYF. For the CDR3, the DNA is TGCGCCAGCAGCTTGGACGGGTCAGGGGGAATAAACGAGCAGTACTTC.

The rearrangement joins TRBV5-1 to TRBJ2-5; D is unclear. This CDR3 is built from 15 residues. Germline CDR1 SGHRS, CDR2 YFSETQ. Trimming removed 4 bases at V and 5 bases at J, with 18 bases between. The CDR3 loop is CASSTEQPTWETQYF. The CDR3 nucleotides are TGCGCCAGCAGCACCGAACAGCCAACCTGGGAGACCCAGTACTTC.

The chain couples TRBV5-4 to TRBJ1-1, with 7 bases fitting TRBD1. Germline loops: CDR1 SGHNT, CDR2 YYREEE (reference sequence). CDR3 length: 15 residues. V trimming: 4 bases; J trimming: 1 base; junction bases outside the gene matches: 7. The CDR3 protein is CASSLRTGWNTEAFF. As DNA, the CDR3 is TGTGCCAGCAGCCTTCGGACAGGTTGGAACACTGAAGCTTTCTTT.

The chain has TRBV6-1 and TRBJ2-1, with D tentatively TRBD2 (6 bases). Looked up from germline, CDR1 is MNHNS and CDR2 is SASEGT. This CDR3 spans 16 amino acids. The V gene lost 0 bases and the J gene lost 5 bases, with 14 bases spanning the gap. The chain's CDR3 is CASSEARGFENNEQFF. The CDR3 DNA sequence: TGTGCCAGCAGTGAAGCGCGGGGCTTCGAGAACAATGAGCAGTTCTTC.

The V gene is TRBV6-6, the J gene TRBJ1-1; D is undetermined. Germline CDR1 and CDR2: MNHNY and SVGAGI (reference sequence). CDR3 length: 11 amino acids. V gave up 5 bases and J gave up 5 bases, with 6 bases separating them. CDR3 nucleotides: TGTGCCAGCAGTCCGGGTACTGAAGCTTTCTTT. Its protein product is CASSPGTEAFF.